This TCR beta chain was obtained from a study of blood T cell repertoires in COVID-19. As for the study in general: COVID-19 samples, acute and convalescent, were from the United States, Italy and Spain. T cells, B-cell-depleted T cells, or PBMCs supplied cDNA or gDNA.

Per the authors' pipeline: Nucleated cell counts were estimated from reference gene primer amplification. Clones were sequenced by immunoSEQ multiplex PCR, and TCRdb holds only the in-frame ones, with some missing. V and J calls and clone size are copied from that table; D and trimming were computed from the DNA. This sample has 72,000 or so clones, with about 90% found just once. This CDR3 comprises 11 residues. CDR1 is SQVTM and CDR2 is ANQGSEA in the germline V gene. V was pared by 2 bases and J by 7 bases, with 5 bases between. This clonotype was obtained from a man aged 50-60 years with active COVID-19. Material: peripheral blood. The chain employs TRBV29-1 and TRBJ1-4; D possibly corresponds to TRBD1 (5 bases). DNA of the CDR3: TGCAGCGTTGAAAGGGGTGAAAAACTGTTTTTT. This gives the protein CSVERGEKLFF.